Listed below are T cell receptor beta chains from one sample, sequenced in a study of long-term antiretroviral therapy in people with HIV. Generated by immunoSEQ multiplex PCR, the TCRdb table keeps only in-frame clones and is missing some. The sample consists of some 7,900 clones, 75% to 80% of them appearing once. The sequenced sample was unsorted PBMCs, obtained 0.6 years before starting antiretroviral therapy. Receptors originate from a man aged 40-49 years with HIV. The CDR3 runs from the conserved cysteine through the conserved F or W. The D gene is left open where the match is weak. Clone size appears in some rows only: once, few, many, or a class for an expanded clone.

V,size,J,D,DNA,CDR3
TRBV5-1,once,TRBJ2-3,-,TGCGCCAGCAGCCTGGGGGGTCACACAGATACGCAGTATTTT,CASSLGGHTDTQYF
TRBV6-6,-,TRBJ1-1,-,TGTGCCAGCATGGGACGCGTCCCGAACACTGAAGCTTTCTTT,CASMGRVPNTEAFF
TRBV10-3,once,TRBJ1-1,-,TGTGCCATCAGTGAGGGAACAGGCCGTGAAGCTTTCTTT,CAISEGTGREAFF
TRBV5-1,-,TRBJ2-5,-,TGCGCCAGCAGCTTCAACCCCTGGGCAGAGACCCAGTACTTC,CASSFNPWAETQYF
TRBV5-8,once,TRBJ2-7,TRBD1,TGTGCCAGCAGTACCCGGGACAGGGCCTACGAGCAGTACTTC,CASSTRDRAYEQYF
TRBV7-9,once,TRBJ2-5,-,TGTGCCAGCAGCTTGGGACACCTCCAAGAGACCCAGTACTTC,CASSLGHLQETQYF
TRBV19,medium-sized,TRBJ2-1,-,TGTGCCAGTAGTATAGTGGGGGGTCCCTACAATGAGCAGTTCTTC,CASSIVGGPYNEQFF
TRBV5-1,-,TRBJ1-5,-,TGCGCCAGCAGCCTCAACGGGGGGATGGAGCCCCAGCATTTT,CASSLNGGMEPQHF
TRBV6-1,-,TRBJ2-7,TRBD1,TGTGCCAGCAGTGAAGTTTCCGGGACAGTCAGCTCCTACGAGCAGTACTTC,CASSEVSGTVSSYEQYF
TRBV19,-,TRBJ1-5,TRBD1,TGTGCCAGTAGTATAACGACAGGGGGGTATCAGCCCCAGCATTTT,CASSITTGGYQPQHF
TRBV5-8,-,TRBJ2-5,-,TGTGCCAGCAGCTTGGAAGAGGGGTGGAAGACCCAGTACTTC,CASSLEEGWKTQYF
TRBV11-3,-,TRBJ2-1,-,TGTGCCAGCAGCTTTGTCGGACATGAGCAGTTCTTC,CASSFVGHEQFF
TRBV18,-,TRBJ2-7,TRBD1,TGTGCCAGCTCACAACCCGGGACAGGGGATCGTGAGCAGTACTTC,CASSQPGTGDREQYF
TRBV5-4,few,TRBJ2-7,TRBD2,TGTGCCAGCAGCCTAAGACTAGCGGGGGTCTACGAGCAGTACTTC,CASSLRLAGVYEQYF
TRBV6-6,-,TRBJ2-7,TRBD2,TGTGCCAGCAGTGGGCTCGTGGTAGCGGGGGGAAACGAGCAGTACTTC,CASSGLVVAGGNEQYF
TRBV27,few,TRBJ2-3,-,TGTGCCAGCAGTTTACTTCCTCCCCCCACAGATACGCAGTATTTT,CASSLLPPPTDTQYF
TRBV13,-,TRBJ2-1,TRBD2,TGTGCCAGCAGCTTAGGACTAGCGGTATACAATGAGCAGTTCTTC,CASSLGLAVYNEQFF
TRBV7-8,-,TRBJ2-3,TRBD2,TGTGCCAGCAGCCCACTAGCGGGGGGTTCCACAGATACGCAGTATTTT,CASSPLAGGSTDTQYF
TRBV6-6,-,TRBJ1-4,-,TGTGCCAGCACAGGGCTTAATGAAAAACTGTTTTTT,CASTGLNEKLFF
TRBV27,few,TRBJ1-5,-,TGTGCCAGCAGTTTGGGGGGCAGTCACAATCAGCCCCAGCATTTT,CASSLGGSHNQPQHF
TRBV5-1,-,TRBJ2-7,-,TGCGCCAGCAGCCCGGGGGCGGGCTCCTACGAGCAGTACTTC,CASSPGAGSYEQYF
TRBV5-1,-,TRBJ2-7,-,TGCGCCAGCAGCGTCGGGACACCACTTTCCTACGAGCAGTACTTC,CASSVGTPLSYEQYF
TRBV27,few,TRBJ2-7,-,TGTGCCAGCAGTTTATCCTCGCCTCTACGGAAGCAGTACTTC,CASSLSSPLRKQYF
TRBV2,-,TRBJ2-3,TRBD2,TGTGCTTCACGGGGGGGCCAGGGGACAGATACGCAGTATTTT,CASRGGQGTDTQYF
TRBV20-1,-,TRBJ1-4,-,TGCAGTGCCCCCGGGCAGGGAAAACTGTTTTTT,CSAPGQGKLFF
TRBV7-9,-,TRBJ2-7,-,TGTGCCAGCAGCTTAGTGGGGGGATCCTACGAGCAGTACTTC,CASSLVGGSYEQYF
TRBV30,-,TRBJ1-5,TRBD1,TGTGCCTGGAGGGGACAGGGGGCGAGTCATCAGCCCCAGCATTTT,CAWRGQGASHQPQHF
TRBV7-2,-,TRBJ2-7,-,TGTGCCAGCAGCTGGGGCGGGGCCTACGAGCAGTACTTC,CASSWGGAYEQYF
TRBV5-8,-,TRBJ1-3,-,TGTGCCAGCAGCGTGATTACAGCGATCTCTGGAAACACCATATATTTT,CASSVITAISGNTIYF
TRBV11-1,-,TRBJ2-2,TRBD1,TGTGCCAGCAGCTTAAGACAGGGGGGAACCGGGGAGCTGTTTTTT,CASSLRQGGTGELFF
TRBV7-9,-,TRBJ1-2,TRBD1,TGTGCCAGCAGCTTTGGGACAGGGGACTATGGCTACACCTTC,CASSFGTGDYGYTF
TRBV6-1,-,TRBJ1-4,-,TGTGCCAGCAGTGATGGTGGGGCGGGTAATGAAAAACTGTTTTTT,CASSDGGAGNEKLFF
TRBV6-6,-,TRBJ1-1,TRBD1,TGTGCCAGCAGCCAATATGGGGGGACAGACACTGAAGCTTTCTTT,CASSQYGGTDTEAFF
TRBV5-8,few,TRBJ1-1,-,TGTGCCAGCAGCTTGGCCGAGGGTTCGAACACTGAAGCTTTCTTT,CASSLAEGSNTEAFF
TRBV19,-,TRBJ2-5,-,TGTGCCAGTAGTAGGGGGGAAGAGACCCAGTACTTC,CASSRGEETQYF
TRBV29-1,-,TRBJ2-7,-,TGCAGCGTTGAAGAGGGCCTCGGGGGGCAGTACTTC,CSVEEGLGGQYF
TRBV2,-,TRBJ2-3,-,TGTGCCAGCAGTGAGGACCCTAGCACAGATACGCAGTATTTT,CASSEDPSTDTQYF
TRBV6-1,-,TRBJ2-7,TRBD2,TGTGCCAGCAATCTAGCGGGGTCTTCCGGCTACGAGCAGTACTTC,CASNLAGSSGYEQYF
TRBV7-9,-,TRBJ2-1,-,TGTGCCAGCGCCTCGGGTTTCGGGCAGTTCTTC,CASASGFGQFF